This T cell receptor (beta chain) comes out of a study of blood T cell repertoires in COVID-19. The overall study: Acute and convalescent COVID-19 samples came from the United States, Italy and Spain.

Germline V gene sequence: CDR1 SNHLY, CDR2 FYNNEI. This CDR3 is 13 amino acids long. Trimming at V came to 5 bases and at J to 9 bases, leaving 3 bases not matched to a gene. Under the authors' procedure: Quantification of nucleated cells was approximated via reference gene primer amplification. Sequenced by immunoSEQ multiplex PCR; TCRdb stores in-frame clones only, minus some. The V and J calls and clone size were taken over from that table, and D and trimming were inferred from the DNA. The sample contains around 140,000 clones, around 90% of which appear only once. Source material: peripheral blood. The chain couples TRBV2 to TRBJ1-6; 8 nucleotides match TRBD1. The TCR sequence derives from a man between 65 and 80 years old with acute or convalescent COVID-19. The CDR3 reads CASSPDRGSPLHF. DNA for the CDR3: TGTGCCAGCAGTCCTGACAGGGGTTCACCCCTCCACTTT.